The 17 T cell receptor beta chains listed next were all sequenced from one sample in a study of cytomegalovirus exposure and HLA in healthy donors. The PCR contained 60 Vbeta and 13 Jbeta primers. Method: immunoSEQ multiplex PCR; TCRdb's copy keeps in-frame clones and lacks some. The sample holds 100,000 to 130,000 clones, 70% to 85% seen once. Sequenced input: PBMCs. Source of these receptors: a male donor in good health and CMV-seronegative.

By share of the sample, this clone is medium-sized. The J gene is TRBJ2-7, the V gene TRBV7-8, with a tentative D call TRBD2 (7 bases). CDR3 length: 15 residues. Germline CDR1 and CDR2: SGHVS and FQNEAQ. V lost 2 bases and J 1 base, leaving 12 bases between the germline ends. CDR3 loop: CASSLRGGRSYEQYF. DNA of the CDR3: TGTGCCAGCAGCTTAAGGGGGGGAAGATCCTACGAGCAGTACTTC.

This CDR3 is CASSLSMSGGGPRTQYF. CDR3 DNA sequence: TGTGCCAGCAGCTTAAGTATGTCGGGGGGAGGGCCCCGGACCCAGTACTTC. The chain recombines TRBV7-8 with TRBJ2-5; 7 bases fit TRBD2. The CDR3 runs to 17 residues. CDR1 and CDR2 from the germline V gene are SGHVS and FQNEAQ. Unmatched junction bases numbered 16, after V lost 2 bases and J lost 7 bases.

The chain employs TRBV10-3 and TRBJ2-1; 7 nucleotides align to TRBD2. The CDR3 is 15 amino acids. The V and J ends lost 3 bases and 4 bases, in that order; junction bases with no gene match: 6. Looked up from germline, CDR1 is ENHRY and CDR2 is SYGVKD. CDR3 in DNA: TGTGCCATCAGTGACTGGGAGGGCGAGTACAATGAGCAGTTCTTC. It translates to CAISDWEGEYNEQFF.

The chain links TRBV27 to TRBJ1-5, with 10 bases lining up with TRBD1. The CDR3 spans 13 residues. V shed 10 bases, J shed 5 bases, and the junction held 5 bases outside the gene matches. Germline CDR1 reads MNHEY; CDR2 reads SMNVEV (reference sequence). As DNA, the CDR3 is TGTGCCACAGGACAGGGGGACTATCAGCCCCAGCATTTT. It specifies CATGQGDYQPQHF.

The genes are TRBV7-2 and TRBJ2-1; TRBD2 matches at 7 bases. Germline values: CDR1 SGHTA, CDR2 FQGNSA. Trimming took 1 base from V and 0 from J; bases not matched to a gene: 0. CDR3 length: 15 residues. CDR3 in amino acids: CASSLGGGSYNEQFF. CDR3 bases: TGTGCCAGCAGCTTAGGGGGGGGCTCCTACAATGAGCAGTTCTTC.

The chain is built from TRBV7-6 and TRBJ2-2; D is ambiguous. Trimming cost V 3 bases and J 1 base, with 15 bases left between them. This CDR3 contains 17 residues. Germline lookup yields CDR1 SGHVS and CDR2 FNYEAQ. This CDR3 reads CASSFPPRILNTGELFF. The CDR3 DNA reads TGTGCCAGCAGCTTCCCCCCGCGGATACTGAACACCGGGGAGCTGTTTTTT. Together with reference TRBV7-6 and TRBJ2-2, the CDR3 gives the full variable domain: GAGVSQSPRYKVTKRGQDVALRCDPISGHVSLYWYRQALGQGPEFLTYFNYEAQQDKSGLPNDRFSAERPEGSISTLTIQRTEQRDSAMYRCASSFPPRILNTGELFFGEGSRLTVL.

CDR3 bases: TGTGCCAGCAGCCGAGGACAGAGTAAAAAAGCTTTCTTT. Its translation: CASSRGQSKKAFF. This chain links TRBV7-9 with TRBJ1-1; tentatively, D is TRBD1 (6 bases). Germline V lookup: CDR1 SEHNR, CDR2 FQNEAQ (reference sequence). This CDR3 has 13 residues. With 5 bases removed from V and 9 bases from J, the gap between germline ends came to 16 bases.

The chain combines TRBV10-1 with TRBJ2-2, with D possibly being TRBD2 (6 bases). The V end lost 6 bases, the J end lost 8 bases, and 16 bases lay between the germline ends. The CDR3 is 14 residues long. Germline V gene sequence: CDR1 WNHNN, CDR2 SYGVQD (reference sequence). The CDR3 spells CASRRDSSSGELFF. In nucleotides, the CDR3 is TGCGCCAGCAGGAGGGACTCCTCAAGTGGGGAGCTGTTTTTT.

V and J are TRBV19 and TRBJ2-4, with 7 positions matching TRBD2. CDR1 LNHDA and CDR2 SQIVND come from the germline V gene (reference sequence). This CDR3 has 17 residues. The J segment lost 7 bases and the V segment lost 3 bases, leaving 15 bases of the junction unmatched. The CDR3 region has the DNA TGTGCCAGTAGTATGACGGGGACTATCACTGGGGGGAACATTCAGTACTTC. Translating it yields CASSMTGTITGGNIQYF.

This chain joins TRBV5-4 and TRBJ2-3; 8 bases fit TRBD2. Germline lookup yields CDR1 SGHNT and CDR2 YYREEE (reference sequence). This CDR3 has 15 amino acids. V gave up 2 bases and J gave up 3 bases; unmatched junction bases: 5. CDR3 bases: TGTGCCAGCAGCTTCCCGGGAGGGCGGACAGATACGCAGTATTTT. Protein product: CASSFPGGRTDTQYF.

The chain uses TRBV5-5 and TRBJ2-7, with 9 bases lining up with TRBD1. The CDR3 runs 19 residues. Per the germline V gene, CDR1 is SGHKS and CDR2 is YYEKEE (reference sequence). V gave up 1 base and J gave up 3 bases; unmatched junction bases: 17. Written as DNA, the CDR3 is TGTGCCAGCAGCTTGTGGGCCGGGACAGGGAGAACAGCGAGCTACGAGCAGTACTTC. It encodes CASSLWAGTGRTASYEQYF.

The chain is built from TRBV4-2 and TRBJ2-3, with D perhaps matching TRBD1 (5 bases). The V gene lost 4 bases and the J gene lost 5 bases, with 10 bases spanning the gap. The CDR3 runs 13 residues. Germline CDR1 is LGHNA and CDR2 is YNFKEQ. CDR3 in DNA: TGTGCCAGCAGCCCCGTCCAGGGAGATACGCAGTATTTT. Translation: CASSPVQGDTQYF.

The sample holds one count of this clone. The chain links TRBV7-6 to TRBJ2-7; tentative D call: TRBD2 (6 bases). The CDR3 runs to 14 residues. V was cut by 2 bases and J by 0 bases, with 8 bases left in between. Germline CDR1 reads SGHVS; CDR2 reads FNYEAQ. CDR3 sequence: CASSLWGDSYEQYF. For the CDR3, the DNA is TGTGCCAGCAGCTTATGGGGGGACTCCTACGAGCAGTACTTC.

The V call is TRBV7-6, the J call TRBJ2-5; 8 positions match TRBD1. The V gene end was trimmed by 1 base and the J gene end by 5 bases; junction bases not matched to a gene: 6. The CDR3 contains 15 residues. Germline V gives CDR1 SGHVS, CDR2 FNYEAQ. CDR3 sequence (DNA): TGTGCCAGCAGCTTAGGGACAGGGATTAGGGAGACCCAGTACTTC. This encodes CASSLGTGIRETQYF.

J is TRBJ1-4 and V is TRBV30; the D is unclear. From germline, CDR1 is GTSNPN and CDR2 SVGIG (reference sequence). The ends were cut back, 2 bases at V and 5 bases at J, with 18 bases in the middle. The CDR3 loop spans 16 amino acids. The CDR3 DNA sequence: TGTGCCTGGAGTCCCTACCGTGGAGGCCTAAATGAAAAACTGTTTTTT. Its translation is CAWSPYRGGLNEKLFF.

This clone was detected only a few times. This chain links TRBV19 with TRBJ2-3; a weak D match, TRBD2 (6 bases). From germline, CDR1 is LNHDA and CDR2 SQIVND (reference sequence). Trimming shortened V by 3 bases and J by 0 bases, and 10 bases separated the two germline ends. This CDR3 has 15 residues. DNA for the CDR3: TGTGCCAGTAGTATGTCGGGAGTGAGCACAGATACGCAGTATTTT. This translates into CASSMSGVSTDTQYF. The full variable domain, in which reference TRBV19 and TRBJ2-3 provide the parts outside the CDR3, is DGGITQSPKYLFRKEGQNVTLSCEQNLNHDAMYWYRQDPGQGLRLIYYSQIVNDFQKGDIAEGYSVSREKKESFPLTVTSAQKNPTAFYLCASSMSGVSTDTQYFGPGTRLTVL.

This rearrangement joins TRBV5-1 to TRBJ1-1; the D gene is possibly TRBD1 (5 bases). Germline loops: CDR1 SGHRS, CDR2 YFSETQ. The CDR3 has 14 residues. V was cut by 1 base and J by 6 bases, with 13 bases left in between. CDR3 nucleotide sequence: TGCGCCAGCAGCTTGACAGGCTTTTCGTCTGAAGCTTTCTTT. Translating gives CASSLTGFSSEAFF.